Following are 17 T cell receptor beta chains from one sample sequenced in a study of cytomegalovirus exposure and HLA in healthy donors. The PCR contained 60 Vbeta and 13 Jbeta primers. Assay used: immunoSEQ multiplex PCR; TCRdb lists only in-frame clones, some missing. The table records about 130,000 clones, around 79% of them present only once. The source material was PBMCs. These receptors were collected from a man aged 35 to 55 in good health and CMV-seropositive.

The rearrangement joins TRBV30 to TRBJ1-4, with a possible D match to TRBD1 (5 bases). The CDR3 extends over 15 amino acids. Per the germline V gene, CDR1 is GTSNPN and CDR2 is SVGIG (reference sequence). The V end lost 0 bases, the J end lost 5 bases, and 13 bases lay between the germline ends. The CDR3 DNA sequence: TGTGCCTGGAGTGTACGGGCAGGGAGGAATGAAAAACTGTTTTTT. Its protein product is CAWSVRAGRNEKLFF.

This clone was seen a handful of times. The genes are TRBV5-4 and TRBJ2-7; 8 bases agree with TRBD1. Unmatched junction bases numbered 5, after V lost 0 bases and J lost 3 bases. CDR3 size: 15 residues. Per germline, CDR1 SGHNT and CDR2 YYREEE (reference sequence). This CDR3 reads CASSLGDRNLYEQYF. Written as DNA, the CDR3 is TGTGCCAGCAGCTTGGGGGACAGGAATCTCTACGAGCAGTACTTC.

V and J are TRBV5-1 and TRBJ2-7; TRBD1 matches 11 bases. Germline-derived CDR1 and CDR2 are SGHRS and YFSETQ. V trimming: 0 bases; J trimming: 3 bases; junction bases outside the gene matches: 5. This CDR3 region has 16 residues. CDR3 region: CASSLGGQGVVYEQYF. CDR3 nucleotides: TGCGCCAGCAGCTTGGGGGGACAGGGGGTCGTCTACGAGCAGTACTTC. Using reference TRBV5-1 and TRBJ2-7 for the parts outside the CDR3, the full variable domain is KAGVTQTPRYLIKTRGQQVTLSCSPISGHRSVSWYQQTPGQGLQFLFEYFSETQRNKGNFPGRFSGRQFSNSRSEMNVSTLELGDSALYLCASSLGGQGVVYEQYFGPGTRLTVT.

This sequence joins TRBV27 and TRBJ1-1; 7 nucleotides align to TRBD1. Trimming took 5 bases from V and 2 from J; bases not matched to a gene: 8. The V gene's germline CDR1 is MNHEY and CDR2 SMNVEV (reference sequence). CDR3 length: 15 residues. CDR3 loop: CASSPPRQGNTEAFF. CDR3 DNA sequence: TGTGCCAGCAGTCCCCCTCGACAGGGTAACACTGAAGCTTTCTTT.

CDR3 coding DNA: TGTGCCAGCAGTGAAGGGGGCAGGGTAGCAGATACGCAGTATTTT. Residues: CASSEGGRVADTQYF. The chain uses TRBV6-4 and TRBJ2-3; 7 bases are a match to TRBD1. The CDR3 extends over 15 amino acids. Germline CDR1 MRHNA, CDR2 SNTAGT. V trimming: 3 bases; J trimming: 4 bases; junction bases outside the gene matches: 7.

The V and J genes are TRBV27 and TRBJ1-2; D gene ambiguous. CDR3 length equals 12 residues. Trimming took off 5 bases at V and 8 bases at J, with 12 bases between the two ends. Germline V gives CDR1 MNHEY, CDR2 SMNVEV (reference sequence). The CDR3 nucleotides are TGTGCCAGCAGTCCCCCCGAGGGCGGCTACACCTTC. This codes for CASSPPEGGYTF.

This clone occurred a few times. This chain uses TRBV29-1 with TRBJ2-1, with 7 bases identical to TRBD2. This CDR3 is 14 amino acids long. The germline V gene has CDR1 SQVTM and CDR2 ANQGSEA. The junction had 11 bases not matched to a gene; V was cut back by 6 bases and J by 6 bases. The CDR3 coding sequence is TGCAGCGTATACGGACTAGTATTGCGCAATGAGCAGTTCTTC. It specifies CSVYGLVLRNEQFF.

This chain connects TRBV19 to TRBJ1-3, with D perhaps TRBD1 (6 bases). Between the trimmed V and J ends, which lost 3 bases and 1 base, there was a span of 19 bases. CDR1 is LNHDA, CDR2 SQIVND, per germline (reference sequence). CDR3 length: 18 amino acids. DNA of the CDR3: TGTGCCAGTAGTATTCCGGCAGGGGACGTAGTTTCTGGAAACACCATATATTTT. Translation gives CASSIPAGDVVSGNTIYF. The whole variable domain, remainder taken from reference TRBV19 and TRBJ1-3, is DGGITQSPKYLFRKEGQNVTLSCEQNLNHDAMYWYRQDPGQGLRLIYYSQIVNDFQKGDIAEGYSVSREKKESFPLTVTSAQKNPTAFYLCASSIPAGDVVSGNTIYFGEGSWLTVV.

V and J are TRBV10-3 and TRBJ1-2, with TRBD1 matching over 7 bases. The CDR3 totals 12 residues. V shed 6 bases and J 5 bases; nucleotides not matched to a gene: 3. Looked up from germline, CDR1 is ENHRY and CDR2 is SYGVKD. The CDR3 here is CAIRGDSYGYTF. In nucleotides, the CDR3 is TGTGCCATCAGGGGGGACAGTTATGGCTACACCTTC.

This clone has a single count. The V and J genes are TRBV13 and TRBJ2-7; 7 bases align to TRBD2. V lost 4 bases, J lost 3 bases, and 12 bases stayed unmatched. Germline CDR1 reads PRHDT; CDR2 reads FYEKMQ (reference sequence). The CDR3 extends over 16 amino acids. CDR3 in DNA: TGTGCCAGCAGCTCCTACGGGCGGGAGCCAAGCTACGAGCAGTACTTC. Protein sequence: CASSSYGREPSYEQYF.

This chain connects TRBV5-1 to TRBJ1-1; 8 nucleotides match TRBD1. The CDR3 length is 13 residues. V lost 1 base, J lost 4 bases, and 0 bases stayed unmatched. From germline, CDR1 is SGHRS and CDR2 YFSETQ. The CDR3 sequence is CASSLQGATEAFF. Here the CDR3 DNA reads TGCGCCAGCAGCTTGCAGGGGGCCACTGAAGCTTTCTTT.

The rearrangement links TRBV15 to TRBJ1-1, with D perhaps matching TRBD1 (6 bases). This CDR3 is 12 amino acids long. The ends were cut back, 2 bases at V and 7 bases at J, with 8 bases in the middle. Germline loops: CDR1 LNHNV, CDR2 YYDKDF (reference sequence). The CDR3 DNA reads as TGTGCCACCAGCAGAAAGGGGGATGAAGCTTTCTTT. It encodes CATSRKGDEAFF.

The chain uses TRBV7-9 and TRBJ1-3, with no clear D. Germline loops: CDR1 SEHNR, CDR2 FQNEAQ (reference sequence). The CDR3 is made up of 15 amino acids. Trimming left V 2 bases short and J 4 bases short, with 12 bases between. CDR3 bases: TGTGCCAGCAGCTTATTGAAGAATCGGGGAAACACCATATATTTT. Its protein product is CASSLLKNRGNTIYF.

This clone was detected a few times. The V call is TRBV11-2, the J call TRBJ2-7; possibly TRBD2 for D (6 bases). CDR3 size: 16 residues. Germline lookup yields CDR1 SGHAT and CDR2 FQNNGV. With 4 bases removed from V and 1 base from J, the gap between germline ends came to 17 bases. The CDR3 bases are TGTGCCAGCAGCTCCGTGGGGGGAGTAGTGTCCTACGAGCAGTACTTC. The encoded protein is CASSSVGGVVSYEQYF.

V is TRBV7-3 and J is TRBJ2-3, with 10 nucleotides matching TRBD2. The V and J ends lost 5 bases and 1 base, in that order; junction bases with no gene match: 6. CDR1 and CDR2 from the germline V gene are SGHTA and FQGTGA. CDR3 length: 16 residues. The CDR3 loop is CASSLQAGGGTDTQYF. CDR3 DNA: TGTGCCAGCAGCCTCCAAGCGGGAGGGGGCACAGATACGCAGTATTTT.

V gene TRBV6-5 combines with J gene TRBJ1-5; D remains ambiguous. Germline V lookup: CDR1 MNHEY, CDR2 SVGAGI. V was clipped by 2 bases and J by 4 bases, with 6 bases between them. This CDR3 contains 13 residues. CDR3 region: CASSYIQNQPQHF. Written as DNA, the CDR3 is TGTGCCAGCAGTTACATACAAAATCAGCCCCAGCATTTT.

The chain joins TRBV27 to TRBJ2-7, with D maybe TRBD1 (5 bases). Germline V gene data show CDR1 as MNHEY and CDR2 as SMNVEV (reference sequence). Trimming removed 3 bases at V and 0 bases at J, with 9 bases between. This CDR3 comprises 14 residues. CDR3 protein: CASSLWGSSYEQYF. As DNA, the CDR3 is TGTGCCAGCAGTTTGTGGGGCAGCTCCTACGAGCAGTACTTC.